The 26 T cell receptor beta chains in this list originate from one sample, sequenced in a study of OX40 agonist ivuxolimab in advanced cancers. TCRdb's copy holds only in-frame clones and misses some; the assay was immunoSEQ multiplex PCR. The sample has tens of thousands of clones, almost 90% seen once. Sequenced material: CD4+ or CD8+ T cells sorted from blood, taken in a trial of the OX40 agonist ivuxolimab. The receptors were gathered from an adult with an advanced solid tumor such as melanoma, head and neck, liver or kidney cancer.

The CDR3: CASRPSGGYNEQFF. The CDR3 coding sequence is TGTGCCAGCAGGCCTAGCGGGGGTTACAATGAGCAGTTCTTC. This chain uses TRBV6-5 with TRBJ2-1; 10 nucleotides align to TRBD2. This CDR3 spans 14 amino acids. V was clipped by 6 bases and J by 4 bases; unmatched bases: 3. CDR1 is MNHEY and CDR2 is SVGAGI in the germline V gene.

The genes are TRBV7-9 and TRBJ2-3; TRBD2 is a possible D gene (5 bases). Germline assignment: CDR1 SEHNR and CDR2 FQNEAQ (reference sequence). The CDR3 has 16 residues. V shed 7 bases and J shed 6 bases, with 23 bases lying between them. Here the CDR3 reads CASTAVGDYSVDTQYF. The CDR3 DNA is TGTGCCAGCACCGCAGTCGGTGACTATAGTGTTGATACGCAGTATTTT.

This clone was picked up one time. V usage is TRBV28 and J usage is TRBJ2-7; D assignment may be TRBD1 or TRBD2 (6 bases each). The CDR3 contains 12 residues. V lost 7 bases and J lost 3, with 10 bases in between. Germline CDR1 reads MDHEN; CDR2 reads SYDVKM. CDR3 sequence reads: CASNGGDYEQYF. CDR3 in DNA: TGTGCCAGCAACGGGGGCGACTACGAGCAGTACTTC.

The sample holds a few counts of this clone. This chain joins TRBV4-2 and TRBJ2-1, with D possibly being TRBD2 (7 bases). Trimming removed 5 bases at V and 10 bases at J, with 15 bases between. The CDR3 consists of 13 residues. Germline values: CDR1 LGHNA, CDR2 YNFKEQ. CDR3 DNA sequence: TGTGCCAGCAGCTTGGCGGGGGCGGCGGAGCAGTTCTTC. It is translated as CASSLAGAAEQFF.

This CDR3 is CASSLSRGSSPLHF. For the CDR3, the DNA is TGCGCCAGCAGTCTATCCAGGGGAAGTTCACCCCTCCACTTT. The chain carries TRBV23-1 and TRBJ1-6; possible D gene TRBD1, 6 bases. TRBV23-1 is flagged as an ORF with uncertain function. This CDR3 region has 14 residues. Trimming stripped 4 bases from V and 9 bases from J, with 13 bases between.

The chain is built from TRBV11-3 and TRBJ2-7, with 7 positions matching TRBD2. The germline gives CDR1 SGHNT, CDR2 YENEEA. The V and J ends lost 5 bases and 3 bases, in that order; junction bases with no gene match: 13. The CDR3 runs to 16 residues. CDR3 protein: CASSPEGLAGLYEQYF. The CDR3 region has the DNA TGTGCCAGCAGCCCAGAGGGCTTAGCGGGCCTCTACGAGCAGTACTTC.

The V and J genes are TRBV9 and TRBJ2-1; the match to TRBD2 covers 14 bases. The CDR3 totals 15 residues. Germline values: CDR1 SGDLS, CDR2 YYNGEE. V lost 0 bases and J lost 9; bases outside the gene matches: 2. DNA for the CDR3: TGTGCCAGCAGCGTAGTGGGGACTAGCGGGAGTGAGCAGTTCTTC. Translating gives CASSVVGTSGSEQFF.

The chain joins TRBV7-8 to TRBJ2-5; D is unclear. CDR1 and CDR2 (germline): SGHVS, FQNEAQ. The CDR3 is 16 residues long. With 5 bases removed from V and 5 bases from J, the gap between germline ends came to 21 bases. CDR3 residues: CASSAPLRDSGETQYF. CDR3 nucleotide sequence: TGTGCCAGCAGCGCACCACTTAGAGACTCCGGCGAGACCCAGTACTTC.

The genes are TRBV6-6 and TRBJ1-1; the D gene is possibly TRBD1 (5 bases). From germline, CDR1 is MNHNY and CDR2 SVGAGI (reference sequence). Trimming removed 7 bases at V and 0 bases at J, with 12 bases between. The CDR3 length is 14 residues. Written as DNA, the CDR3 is TGTGCCAGCACTCTGACAGTCATGAACACTGAAGCTTTCTTT. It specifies CASTLTVMNTEAFF.

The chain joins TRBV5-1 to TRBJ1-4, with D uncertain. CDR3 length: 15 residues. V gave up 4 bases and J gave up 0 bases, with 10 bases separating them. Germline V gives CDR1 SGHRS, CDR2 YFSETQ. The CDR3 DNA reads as TGCGCCAGCAGCCTCCCGAGCCCAACTAATGAAAAACTGTTTTTT. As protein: CASSLPSPTNEKLFF.

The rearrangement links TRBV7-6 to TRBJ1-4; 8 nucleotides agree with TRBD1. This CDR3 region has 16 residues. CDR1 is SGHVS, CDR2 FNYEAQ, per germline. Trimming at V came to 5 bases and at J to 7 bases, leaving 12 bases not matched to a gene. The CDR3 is CASSPTPGGGGEKLFF. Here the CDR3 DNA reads TGTGCCAGCAGCCCCACGCCAGGGGGCGGTGGTGAAAAACTGTTTTTT.

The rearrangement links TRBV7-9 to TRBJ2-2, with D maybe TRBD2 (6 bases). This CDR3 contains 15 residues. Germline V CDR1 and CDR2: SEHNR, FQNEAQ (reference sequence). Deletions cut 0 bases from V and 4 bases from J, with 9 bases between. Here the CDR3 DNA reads TGTGCCAGCAGCTTAGCGCGGGGTTTCACCGGGGAGCTGTTTTTT. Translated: CASSLARGFTGELFF.

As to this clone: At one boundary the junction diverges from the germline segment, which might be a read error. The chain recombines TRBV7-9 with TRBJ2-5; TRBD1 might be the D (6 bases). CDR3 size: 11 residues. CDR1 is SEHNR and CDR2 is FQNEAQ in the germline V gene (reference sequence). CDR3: CASSLLGAGDF. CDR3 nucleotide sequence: TGTGCCAGCAGCTTATTAGGGGCAGGGGACTTC.

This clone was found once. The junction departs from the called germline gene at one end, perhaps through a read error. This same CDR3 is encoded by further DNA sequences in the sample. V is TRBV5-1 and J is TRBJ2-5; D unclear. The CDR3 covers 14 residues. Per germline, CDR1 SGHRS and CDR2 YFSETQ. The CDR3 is CASSPIPDQETQYF. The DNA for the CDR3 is TGCGCTAGCAGCCCCATCCCCGACCAAGAGACCCAGTACTTC. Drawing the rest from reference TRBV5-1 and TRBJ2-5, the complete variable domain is KAGVTQTPRYLIKTRGQQVTLSCSPISGHRSVSWYQQTPGQGLQFLFEYFSETQRNKGNFPGRFSGRQFSNSRSEMNVSTLELGDSALYLCASSPIPDQETQYFGPGTRLLVL.

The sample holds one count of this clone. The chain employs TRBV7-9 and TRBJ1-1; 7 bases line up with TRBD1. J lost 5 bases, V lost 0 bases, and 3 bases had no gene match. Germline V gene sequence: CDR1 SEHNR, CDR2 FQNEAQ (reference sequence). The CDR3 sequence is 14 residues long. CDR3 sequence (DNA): TGTGCCAGCAGCTTAGCGCAGGGGGGAACTGAAGCTTTCTTT. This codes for CASSLAQGGTEAFF.

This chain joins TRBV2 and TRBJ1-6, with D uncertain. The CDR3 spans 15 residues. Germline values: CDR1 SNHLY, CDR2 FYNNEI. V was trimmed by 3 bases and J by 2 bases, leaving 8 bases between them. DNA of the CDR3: TGTGCCAGCAGTGAGGTGAACGCCTATAATTCACCCCTCCACTTT. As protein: CASSEVNAYNSPLHF.

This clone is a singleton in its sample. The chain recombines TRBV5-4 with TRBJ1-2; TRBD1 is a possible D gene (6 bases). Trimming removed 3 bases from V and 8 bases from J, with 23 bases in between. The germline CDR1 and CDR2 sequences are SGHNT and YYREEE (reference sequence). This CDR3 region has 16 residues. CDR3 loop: CASSSIQGLFVPGYTF. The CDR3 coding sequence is TGTGCCAGCAGCTCGATACAGGGACTCTTCGTTCCGGGCTACACCTTC.

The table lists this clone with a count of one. Here the CDR3 reads CASSSLGGNSGNTIYF. The CDR3 DNA sequence: TGTGCCAGCAGCTCGCTAGGGGGAAACTCTGGAAACACCATATATTTT. The chain has TRBV7-6 and TRBJ1-3; TRBD1 might be the D (6 bases). The CDR3 consists of 16 residues. V was pared by 4 bases and J by 0 bases, with 13 bases between. CDR1 is SGHVS and CDR2 is FNYEAQ in the germline V gene.

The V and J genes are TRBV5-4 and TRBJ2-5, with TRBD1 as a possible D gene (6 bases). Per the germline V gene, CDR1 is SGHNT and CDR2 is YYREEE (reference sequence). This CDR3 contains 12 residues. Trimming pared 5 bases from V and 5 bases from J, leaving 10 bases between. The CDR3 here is CASRGAGETQYF. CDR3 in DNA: TGTGCCAGCAGGGGGGCAGGGGAGACCCAGTACTTC. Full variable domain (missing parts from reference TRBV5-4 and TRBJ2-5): ETGVTQSPTHLIKTRGQQVTLRCSSQSGHNTVSWYQQALGQGPQFIFQYYREEENGRGNFPPRFSGLQFPNYSSELNVNALELDDSALYLCASRGAGETQYFGPGTRLLVL.

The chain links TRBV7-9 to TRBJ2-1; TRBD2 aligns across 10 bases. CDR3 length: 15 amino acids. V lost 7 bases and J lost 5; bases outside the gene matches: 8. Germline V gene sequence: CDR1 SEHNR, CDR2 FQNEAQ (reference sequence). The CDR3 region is CASTPRLAGDNEQFF. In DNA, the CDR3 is TGTGCCAGCACCCCTAGGCTAGCGGGAGACAATGAGCAGTTCTTC.

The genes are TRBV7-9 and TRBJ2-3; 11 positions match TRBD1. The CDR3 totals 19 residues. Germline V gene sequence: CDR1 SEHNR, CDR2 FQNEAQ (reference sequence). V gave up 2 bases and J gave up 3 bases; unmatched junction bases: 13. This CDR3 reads CASSLLEAIRDRGTDTQYF. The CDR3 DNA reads TGTGCCAGCAGCTTACTTGAGGCAATCCGGGACAGGGGGACAGATACGCAGTATTTT. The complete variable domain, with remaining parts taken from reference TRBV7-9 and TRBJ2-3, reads DTGVSQNPRHKITKRGQNVTFRCDPISEHNRLYWYRQTLGQGPEFLTYFQNEAQLEKSRLLSDRFSAERPKGSFSTLEIQRTEQGDSAMYLCASSLLEAIRDRGTDTQYFGPGTRLTVL.

In DNA form, the CDR3 reads TGTGCCAGCACCAGGGGGGTAGAACAGCCCCAGCATTTT. Translating it yields CASTRGVEQPQHF. This chain uses TRBV2 with TRBJ1-5, with 7 nucleotides matching TRBD1. The CDR3 sequence is 13 residues long. Germline lookup yields CDR1 SNHLY and CDR2 FYNNEI. With V trimmed by 7 bases and J by 7 bases, 7 bases remained unmatched.

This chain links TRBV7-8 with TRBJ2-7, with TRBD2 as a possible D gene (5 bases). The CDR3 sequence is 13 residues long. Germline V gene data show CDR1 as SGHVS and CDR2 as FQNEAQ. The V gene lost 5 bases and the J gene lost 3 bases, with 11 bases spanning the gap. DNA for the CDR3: TGTGCCAGCAGCCCGGGGTCCCACTACGAGCAGTACTTC. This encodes CASSPGSHYEQYF.

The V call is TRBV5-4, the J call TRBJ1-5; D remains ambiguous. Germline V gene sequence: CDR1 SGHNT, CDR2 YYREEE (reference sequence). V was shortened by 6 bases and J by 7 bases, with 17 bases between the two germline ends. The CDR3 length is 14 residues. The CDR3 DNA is TGTGCCAGCACCAATTACGGGGAAGGGCAGCCCCAGCATTTT. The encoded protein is CASTNYGEGQPQHF.

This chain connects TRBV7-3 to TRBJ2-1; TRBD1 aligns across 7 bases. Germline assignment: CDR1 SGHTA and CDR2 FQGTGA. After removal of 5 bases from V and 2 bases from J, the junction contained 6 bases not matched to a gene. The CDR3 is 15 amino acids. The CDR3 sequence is CASSPTGTAYNEQFF. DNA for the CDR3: TGTGCCAGCAGCCCGACAGGGACGGCCTACAATGAGCAGTTCTTC.

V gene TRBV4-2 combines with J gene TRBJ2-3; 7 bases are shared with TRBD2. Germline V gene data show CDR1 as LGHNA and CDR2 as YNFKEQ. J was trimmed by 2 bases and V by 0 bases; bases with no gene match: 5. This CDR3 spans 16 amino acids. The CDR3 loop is CASSQESSGPTDTQYF. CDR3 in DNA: TGTGCCAGCAGCCAAGAGTCTAGCGGCCCCACAGATACGCAGTATTTT.